Each of the 19 T cell receptor beta chains below was sequenced from the same sample in a study of shared clonotypes between healthy human individuals. Assay used: immunoSEQ multiplex PCR; TCRdb lists only in-frame clones, some missing. The table has some 1,100,000 clones, about 84% seen once; the top ten hold about 0.52%. Material for sequencing was memory CD4+ T cells from PBMCs. Subset noted: CD45RA-negative fraction. The receptor source for this set is a man aged 18 to 29 in good health. Some clones in this sample may be carry-over from other donors' samples.

The chain links TRBV7-9 to TRBJ2-1; the match to TRBD2 covers 11 bases. Germline CDR1 SEHNR, CDR2 FQNEAQ (reference sequence). The V gene end was trimmed by 4 bases and the J gene end by 7 bases; junction bases not matched to a gene: 9. The CDR3 is 16 residues long. This chain's CDR3 is CASSSFGASGRNEQFF. In DNA form, the CDR3 reads TGTGCCAGCAGCTCATTCGGGGCTAGCGGGAGGAATGAGCAGTTCTTC.

V gene TRBV2 combines with J gene TRBJ1-4; tentative D call: TRBD1 (6 bases). V was shortened by 7 bases and J by 5 bases, with 11 bases between the two germline ends. This CDR3 comprises 13 residues. CDR1 SNHLY and CDR2 FYNNEI come from the germline V gene. CDR3 DNA: TGTGCCAGCACCGCAGGACAGAATGAAAAACTGTTTTTT. Encoded protein: CASTAGQNEKLFF.

The chain is built from TRBV9 and TRBJ1-1; D unresolved. V was pared by 3 bases and J by 5 bases, with 11 bases between. Germline lookup yields CDR1 SGDLS and CDR2 YYNGEE. This CDR3 is 13 amino acids long. CDR3 bases: TGTGCCAGCAGCGCTTTCATTTCAACTGAAGCTTTCTTT. It translates to CASSAFISTEAFF.

The rearrangement joins TRBV27 to TRBJ2-2; 11 positions match TRBD2. The CDR3 has 18 residues. The germline V gene has CDR1 MNHEY and CDR2 SMNVEV (reference sequence). V lost 1 base, J lost 5 bases, and 9 bases stayed unmatched. CDR3 sequence (DNA): TGTGCCAGCAGTTTATTTCCCACTAGCGGGAGAGGGACCGGGGAGCTGTTTTTT. Translation gives CASSLFPTSGRGTGELFF.

The chain recombines TRBV6-1 with TRBJ1-1; D gene unclear. CDR1 MNHNS and CDR2 SASEGT come from the germline V gene. The CDR3 sequence is 12 residues long. The V and J ends lost 10 bases and 3 bases respectively, with 12 bases between them. CDR3 region: CATSEPYTEAFF. DNA of the CDR3: TGTGCCACTTCCGAACCTTACACTGAAGCTTTCTTT.

Worth noting for this clone: Other DNA sequences in the same sample also yield this CDR3. The V and J genes are TRBV27 and TRBJ1-5, with D perhaps matching TRBD1 (6 bases). CDR1 MNHEY and CDR2 SMNVEV come from the germline V gene (reference sequence). This CDR3 comprises 14 residues. The CDR3 spells CASSPQGGGQPQHF. The CDR3 DNA follows: TGTGCGAGCTCCCCACAGGGAGGAGGTCAGCCCCAGCATTTT.

The chain carries TRBV4-2 and TRBJ2-2; D is unclear. Germline CDR1 is LGHNA and CDR2 is YNFKEQ. The V and J ends lost 0 bases and 2 bases respectively, with 7 bases between them. This CDR3 contains 15 residues. The CDR3 nucleotides read TGTGCCAGCAGCCAAGATTCCGGTAACACCGGGGAGCTGTTTTTT. Protein product: CASSQDSGNTGELFF.

DNA for the CDR3: TGTGCCAGCAGCTTTTTAGGGGTAAATGGAAACACCATATATTTT. It yields the protein CASSFLGVNGNTIYF. The chain joins TRBV5-5 to TRBJ1-3, with D perhaps TRBD1 (5 bases). Germline-derived CDR1 and CDR2 are SGHKS and YYEKEE (reference sequence). V was shortened by 2 bases and J by 3 bases, with 12 bases between the two germline ends. CDR3 length: 15 amino acids.

The chain employs TRBV7-2 and TRBJ2-3; weak D call: TRBD2 (5 bases). This CDR3 region has 13 residues. V lost 3 bases and J 3 bases, leaving 7 bases between the germline ends. Germline-derived CDR1 and CDR2 are SGHTA and FQGNSA. The CDR3 sequence: CASSFRETDTQYF. The CDR3 coding sequence is TGTGCCAGCAGCTTCCGGGAAACAGATACGCAGTATTTT.

The chain combines TRBV5-1 with TRBJ2-5; D gene unclear. Trimming removed 4 bases at V and 4 bases at J, with 11 bases between. The germline V gene encodes CDR1 SGHRS and CDR2 YFSETQ. This CDR3 region has 13 residues. CDR3 nucleotide sequence: TGCGCCAGCAGCCCCGGTGAGCGAGAGACCCAGTACTTC. Translation: CASSPGERETQYF.

This clone was seen a single time. In DNA, the CDR3 is TGTGCCAGCAGTGAAACAGGGCGCTTCGGCTACACCTTC. Translating it yields CASSETGRFGYTF. This rearrangement joins TRBV6-1 to TRBJ1-2; a possible D gene is TRBD1 (6 bases). The CDR3 contains 13 residues. The germline gives CDR1 MNHNS, CDR2 SASEGT. V lost 2 bases, J lost 8 bases, and 12 bases lay in between.

The chain employs TRBV6-5 and TRBJ2-7; 8 nucleotides match TRBD1. Germline CDR1 is MNHEY and CDR2 is SVGAGI. Unmatched junction bases numbered 1, after V lost 1 base and J lost 2 bases. The CDR3 has 14 amino acids. Written as DNA, the CDR3 is TGTGCCAGCAGTTACTGGGACAGGCCCTACGAGCAGTACTTC. As protein: CASSYWDRPYEQYF.

The gene calls are TRBV6-6 and TRBJ1-5; 7 bases align to TRBD1. The J segment lost 3 bases and the V segment lost 6 bases, leaving 2 bases of the junction unmatched. Per the germline V gene, CDR1 is MNHNY and CDR2 is SVGAGI (reference sequence). CDR3 size: 13 residues. CDR3 sequence reads: CASRDRFNQPQHF. The CDR3 DNA reads TGTGCCAGCAGGGACAGGTTCAATCAGCCCCAGCATTTT.

Comments on this clone: A read error is the likely source, as a far larger clone sits one nucleotide away. V and J are TRBV11-2 and TRBJ2-1, with 10 positions matching TRBD2. The CDR3 totals 15 residues. The V segment lost 5 bases and the J segment 2 bases; nucleotides outside the gene matches: 3. Germline CDR1 reads SGHAT; CDR2 reads FQNNGV. For the CDR3, the DNA is TGTGCCAGCAGCCCCGGACTAGCGGCCTACAATGAGCAGTTCTTC. The encoded protein is CASSPGLAAYNEQFF.

This clone has just a few counts. The chain employs TRBV7-2 and TRBJ2-3; D is undetermined. The CDR3 has 13 amino acids. The V end lost 5 bases, the J end lost 5 bases, and 11 bases lay between the germline ends. From germline, CDR1 is SGHTA and CDR2 FQGNSA. The CDR3 DNA follows: TGTGCCAGCAGCACGGAGCCGGAAGATACGCAGTATTTT. This translates into CASSTEPEDTQYF. The full variable domain, in which reference TRBV7-2 and TRBJ2-3 provide the parts outside the CDR3, is GAGVSQSPSNKVTEKGKDVELRCDPISGHTALYWYRQSLGQGLEFLIYFQGNSAPDKSGLPSDRFSAERTGGSVSTLTIQRTQQEDSAVYLCASSTEPEDTQYFGPGTRLTVL.

This clone was recorded at least ten times. The chain combines TRBV13 with TRBJ2-7, with 8 bases matching TRBD1. Germline V gene lookup returns CDR1 PRHDT and CDR2 FYEKMQ (reference sequence). This CDR3 has 18 residues. The V segment lost 2 bases and the J segment 6 bases; nucleotides outside the gene matches: 18. The CDR3 nucleotides are TGTGCCAGCAGCTTATTGGGGTACTTGGGACAGGTGGTCAGCGAGCAGTACTTC. Protein product: CASSLLGYLGQVVSEQYF.

J is TRBJ2-5 and V is TRBV5-1; the D call may be TRBD1 or TRBD2 (5 bases each). The CDR3 consists of 15 residues. V lost 4 bases and J 5 bases, leaving 18 bases between the germline ends. Germline V gives CDR1 SGHRS, CDR2 YFSETQ. CDR3 loop: CASSPGAALGETQYF. The CDR3 DNA follows: TGCGCCAGCAGCCCCGGGGCCGCACTAGGGGAGACCCAGTACTTC.

The chain joins TRBV2 to TRBJ2-2, with a tentative D call TRBD1 (7 bases). The CDR3 is 16 amino acids. Germline V CDR1 and CDR2: SNHLY, FYNNEI. V was trimmed by 5 bases and J by 1 base, leaving 14 bases between them. Here the CDR3 DNA reads TGTGCCAGCAGTTCGAGGGGGCGGGAGAACACCGGGGAGCTGTTTTTT. This codes for CASSSRGRENTGELFF.

The V and J genes are TRBV9 and TRBJ1-1; D is unresolved. Germline loops: CDR1 SGDLS, CDR2 YYNGEE. V was clipped by 3 bases and J by 5 bases, with 14 bases between them. The CDR3 extends over 14 amino acids. The CDR3 is CASSALSRVTEAFF. Here the CDR3 DNA reads TGTGCCAGCAGCGCCTTAAGCCGGGTGACTGAAGCTTTCTTT.